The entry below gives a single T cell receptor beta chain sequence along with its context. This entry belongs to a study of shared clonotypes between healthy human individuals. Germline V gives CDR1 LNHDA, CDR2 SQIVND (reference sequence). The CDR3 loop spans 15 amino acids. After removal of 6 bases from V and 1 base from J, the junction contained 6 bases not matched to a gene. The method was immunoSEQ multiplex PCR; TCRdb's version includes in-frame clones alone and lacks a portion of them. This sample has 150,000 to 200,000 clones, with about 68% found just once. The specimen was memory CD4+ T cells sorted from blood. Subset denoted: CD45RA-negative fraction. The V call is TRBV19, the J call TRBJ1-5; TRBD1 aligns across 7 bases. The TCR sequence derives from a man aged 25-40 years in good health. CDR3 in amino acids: CASSSAGGSNQPQHF. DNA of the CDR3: TGTGCCAGTAGCTCCGCAGGGGGAAGCAATCAGCCCCAGCATTTT. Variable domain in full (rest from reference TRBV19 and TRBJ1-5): DGGITQSPKYLFRKEGQNVTLSCEQNLNHDAMYWYRQDPGQGLRLIYYSQIVNDFQKGDIAEGYSVSREKKESFPLTVTSAQKNPTAFYLCASSSAGGSNQPQHFGDGTRLSIL.